This TCR beta chain was captured by sequencing in a study of cytomegalovirus exposure and HLA in healthy donors. A note on this clone: Antigen: not known.

The V gene's germline CDR1 is KGHSH and CDR2 LQKENI. The CDR3 totals 16 residues. V lost 3 bases and J lost 3, with 15 bases in between. Study outcomes and limitations: Under in vitro conditions, a few CMV-associated chains were confirmed as specific for CMV antigens. The authors judged a highly shared variant cluster likely a sequencing artifact.

The study ran its PCR with 60 Vbeta and 13 Jbeta primers. Clones were sequenced by immunoSEQ multiplex PCR, and TCRdb holds only the in-frame ones, with some missing. This sample has 90,000 to 100,000 clones, with roughly 80% found just once. The sample taken for sequencing was PBMCs. This receptor was identified in a man aged 40-49 years in good health and CMV-seronegative. The chain recombines TRBV18 with TRBJ1-5; weak D call: TRBD1 (5 bases). In DNA form, the CDR3 reads TGTGCCAGCTCACCCTGGGAGGGGCAAGTCAATCAGCCCCAGCATTTT. Protein sequence: CASSPWEGQVNQPQHF.